These 6 T cell receptor beta chains came from one sample sequenced in a study of Ad26.COV2.S vaccination and SARS-CoV-2 variants. Treatment in this sample: some 20 received Ad26.COV2.S at low or high dose, single or two shots; 5 received placebo; per-sample allocation not given. Repertoires come from day 63 after the first vaccine or placebo injection. The protocol was immunoSEQ multiplex PCR, while the TCRdb copy is restricted to in-frame clones and leaves out a portion. The table includes over 250,000 clones, about 89% detected once. Sequenced material: peripheral blood, taken in a trial of Ad26.COV2.S vaccine versus placebo. These receptors all come from a person between 18 and 65 years old who received the Ad26.COV2.S COVID-19 vaccine or a placebo.

The rearrangement links TRBV7-9 to TRBJ1-4; D uncertain. The CDR3 is 14 amino acids. Germline CDR1 is SEHNR and CDR2 is FQNEAQ (reference sequence). V was cut by 4 bases and J by 4 bases, with 10 bases left in between. The CDR3 reads CASSSVGVNEKLFF. In nucleotides, the CDR3 is TGTGCCAGCAGCTCCGTGGGCGTTAATGAAAAACTGTTTTTT. Full variable domain (missing parts from reference TRBV7-9 and TRBJ1-4): DTGVSQNPRHKITKRGQNVTFRCDPISEHNRLYWYRQTLGQGPEFLTYFQNEAQLEKSRLLSDRFSAERPKGSFSTLEIQRTEQGDSAMYLCASSSVGVNEKLFFGSGTQLSVL.

The chain employs TRBV7-8 and TRBJ2-7; 12 bases align to TRBD2. V trimming: 6 bases; J trimming: 5 bases; junction bases outside the gene matches: 17. Germline values: CDR1 SGHVS, CDR2 FQNEAQ. The CDR3 covers 18 residues. The CDR3 loop is CASSPLTSGRERRNEQYF. CDR3 DNA: TGTGCCAGCAGTCCCCTGACTAGCGGGAGAGAAAGGAGGAACGAGCAGTACTTC.

V is TRBV2 and J is TRBJ1-1; no clear D gene. V shed 0 bases and J shed 0 bases, with 14 bases lying between them. This CDR3 comprises 17 residues. In germline, CDR1 is SNHLY, CDR2 FYNNEI. CDR3 DNA sequence: TGTGCCAGCAGTGAAGCGCTTAACAGAGCGATGAACACTGAAGCTTTCTTT. Amino acids: CASSEALNRAMNTEAFF. The complete variable domain, with remaining parts taken from reference TRBV2 and TRBJ1-1, reads EPEVTQTPSHQVTQMGQEVILRCVPISNHLYFYWYRQILGQKVEFLVSFYNNEISEKSEIFDDQFSVERPDGSNFTLKIRSTKLEDSAMYFCASSEALNRAMNTEAFFGQGTRLTVV.

The chain has TRBV19 and TRBJ1-1; D not certain. V lost 3 bases to trimming and J lost 10 bases, with 12 bases between them. The CDR3 spans 12 residues. CDR1 is LNHDA and CDR2 is SQIVND in the germline V gene (reference sequence). In DNA form, the CDR3 reads TGTGCCAGTAGTATTTTTGAGGGAAGAGCTTTCTTT. This gives the protein CASSIFEGRAFF.

The chain couples TRBV30 to TRBJ1-2, with a tentative D call TRBD1 (6 bases). The CDR3 totals 15 residues. Germline CDR1 reads GTSNPN; CDR2 reads SVGIG (reference sequence). In DNA form, the CDR3 reads TGTGCGGAAAACAGGGAAGGTTTGGGCTCGAGGGGCTACACCTTC. Protein: CAENREGLGSRGYTF.

The chain combines TRBV7-6 with TRBJ2-7, with a weak D call TRBD2 (5 bases). The CDR3 loop spans 15 amino acids. The V end was cut by 1 base, the J end by 5 bases, with 15 bases between. Per germline, CDR1 SGHVS and CDR2 FNYEAQ. The CDR3 sequence is CASSLVASSRDEQYF. CDR3 sequence (DNA): TGTGCCAGCAGCTTAGTGGCTAGCAGTAGGGACGAGCAGTACTTC.